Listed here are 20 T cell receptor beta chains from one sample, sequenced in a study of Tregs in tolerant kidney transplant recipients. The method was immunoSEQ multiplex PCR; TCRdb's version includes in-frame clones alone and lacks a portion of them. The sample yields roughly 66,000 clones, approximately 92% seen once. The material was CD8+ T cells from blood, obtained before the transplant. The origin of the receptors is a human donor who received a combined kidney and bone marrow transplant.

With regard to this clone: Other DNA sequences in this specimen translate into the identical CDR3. The CDR3 protein is CSVPSGSGANVLTF. In DNA form, the CDR3 reads TGCAGCGTCCCATCCGGTTCGGGGGCCAACGTCCTGACTTTC. The rearrangement links TRBV29-1 to TRBJ2-6; D gene unclear. The CDR3 spans 14 residues. Germline CDR1 is SQVTM and CDR2 is ANQGSEA. Trimming shortened V by 6 bases and J by 4 bases, and 13 bases separated the two germline ends. The full variable domain, its missing parts supplied by reference TRBV29-1 and TRBJ2-6, is SAVISQKPSRDICQRGTSLTIQCQVDSQVTMMFWYRQQPGQSLTLIATANQGSEATYESGFVIDKFPISRPNLTFSTLTVSNMSPEDSSIYLCSVPSGSGANVLTFGAGSRLTVL.

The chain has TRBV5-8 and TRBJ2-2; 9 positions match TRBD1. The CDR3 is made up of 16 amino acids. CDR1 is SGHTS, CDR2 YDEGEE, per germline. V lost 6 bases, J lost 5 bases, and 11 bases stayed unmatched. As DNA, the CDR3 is TGTGCCAGCACCTTACCCCCTGGGACAGGGACCGGGGAGCTGTTTTTT. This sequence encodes CASTLPPGTGTGELFF.

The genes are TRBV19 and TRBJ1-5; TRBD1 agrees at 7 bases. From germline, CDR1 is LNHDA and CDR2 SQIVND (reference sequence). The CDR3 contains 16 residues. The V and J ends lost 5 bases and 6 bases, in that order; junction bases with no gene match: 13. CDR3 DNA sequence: TGTGCCAGTAGTGCTAGGACAGGTAAGGGCGGTCAGCCCCAGCATTTT. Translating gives CASSARTGKGGQPQHF.

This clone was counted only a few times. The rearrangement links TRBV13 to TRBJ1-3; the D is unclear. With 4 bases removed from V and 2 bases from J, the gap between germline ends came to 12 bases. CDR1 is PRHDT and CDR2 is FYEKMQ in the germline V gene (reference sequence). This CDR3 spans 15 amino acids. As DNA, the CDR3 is TGTGCCAGCAGCTCCCCCGGGATCCCTGGAAACACCATATATTTT. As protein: CASSSPGIPGNTIYF.

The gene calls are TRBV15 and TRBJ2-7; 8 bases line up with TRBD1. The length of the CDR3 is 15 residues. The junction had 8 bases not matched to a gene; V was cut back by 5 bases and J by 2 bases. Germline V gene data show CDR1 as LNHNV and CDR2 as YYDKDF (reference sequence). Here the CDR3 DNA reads TGTGCCACCAGCCTAACAGGGGGAGCTGCCTACGAGCAGTACTTC. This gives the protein CATSLTGGAAYEQYF.

The CDR3 DNA reads TGCGCCAGCAGCCAAACCCCCTTGAGGGGGCTCTACGAGCAGTACTTC. This encodes CASSQTPLRGLYEQYF. This chain connects TRBV4-1 to TRBJ2-7, with 7 bases lining up with TRBD1. V shed 2 bases, J shed 3 bases, and the junction held 10 bases outside the gene matches. Per the germline V gene, CDR1 is MGHRA and CDR2 is YSYEKL. The CDR3 has 16 amino acids.

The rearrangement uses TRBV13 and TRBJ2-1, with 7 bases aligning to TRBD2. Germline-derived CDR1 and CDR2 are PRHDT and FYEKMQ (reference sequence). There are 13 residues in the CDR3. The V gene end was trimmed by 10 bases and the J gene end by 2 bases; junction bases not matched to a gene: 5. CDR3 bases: TGTGCCACCCGGGGGGAGACCTACAATGAGCAGTTCTTC. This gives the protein CATRGETYNEQFF.

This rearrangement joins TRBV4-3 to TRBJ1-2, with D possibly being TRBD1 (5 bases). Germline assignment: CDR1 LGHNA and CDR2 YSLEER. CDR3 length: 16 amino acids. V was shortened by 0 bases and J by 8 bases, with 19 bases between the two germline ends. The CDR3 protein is CASSQDWFAGELGYTF. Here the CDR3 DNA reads TGCGCCAGCAGCCAAGATTGGTTTGCGGGGGAATTAGGCTACACCTTC.

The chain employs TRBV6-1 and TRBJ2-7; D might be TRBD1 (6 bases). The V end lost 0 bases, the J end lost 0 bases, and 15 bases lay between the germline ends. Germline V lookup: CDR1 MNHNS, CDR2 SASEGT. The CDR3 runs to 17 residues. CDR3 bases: TGTGCCAGCAGTGAAGCAGGAGTCAGGGGAAGCTCCTACGAGCAGTACTTC. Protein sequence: CASSEAGVRGSSYEQYF.

This CDR3 is CASSLVGGGSPLHF. The CDR3, as DNA: TGTGCCAGCAGCTTAGTCGGGGGTGGTTCACCCCTCCACTTT. This sequence joins TRBV11-3 and TRBJ1-6; TRBD1 is a possible D gene (5 bases). Germline V gives CDR1 SGHNT, CDR2 YENEEA. The CDR3 totals 14 residues. V lost 1 base and J 9 bases, leaving 10 bases between the germline ends.

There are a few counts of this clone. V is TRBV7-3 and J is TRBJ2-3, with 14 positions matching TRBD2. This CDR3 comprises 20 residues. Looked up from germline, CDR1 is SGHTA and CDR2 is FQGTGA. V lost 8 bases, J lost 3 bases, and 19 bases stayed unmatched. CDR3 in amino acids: CASGRLISGTSGGGTDTQYF. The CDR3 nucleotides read TGTGCCAGCGGTAGGTTAATCTCCGGGACTAGCGGGGGAGGTACAGATACGCAGTATTTT.

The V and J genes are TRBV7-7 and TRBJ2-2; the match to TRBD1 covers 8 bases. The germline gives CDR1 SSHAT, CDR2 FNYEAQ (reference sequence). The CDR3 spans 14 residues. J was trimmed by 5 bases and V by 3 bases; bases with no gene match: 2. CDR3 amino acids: CASSFGQGTGELFF. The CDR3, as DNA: TGTGCCAGCAGCTTCGGACAGGGAACCGGGGAGCTGTTTTTT.

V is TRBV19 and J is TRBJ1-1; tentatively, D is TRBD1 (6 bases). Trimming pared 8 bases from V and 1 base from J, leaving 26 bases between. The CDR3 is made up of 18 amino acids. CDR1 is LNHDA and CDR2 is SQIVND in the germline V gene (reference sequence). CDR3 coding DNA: TGTGCCAGTTATCGGGGCCGACAGGCTCCAAAATGGAACACTGAAGCTTTCTTT. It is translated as CASYRGRQAPKWNTEAFF.

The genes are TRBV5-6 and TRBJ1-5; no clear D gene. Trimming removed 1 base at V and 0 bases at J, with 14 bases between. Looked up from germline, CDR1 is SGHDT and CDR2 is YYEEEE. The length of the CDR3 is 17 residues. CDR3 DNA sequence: TGTGCCAGCAGCTTGTACAGTTCAATGAATAGCAATCAGCCCCAGCATTTT. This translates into CASSLYSSMNSNQPQHF.

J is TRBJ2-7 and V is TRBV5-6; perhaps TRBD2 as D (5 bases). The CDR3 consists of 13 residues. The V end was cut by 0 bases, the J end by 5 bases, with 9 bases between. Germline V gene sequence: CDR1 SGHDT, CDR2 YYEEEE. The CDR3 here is CASSLAGSDEQYF. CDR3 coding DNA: TGTGCCAGCAGCTTGGCCGGTAGCGACGAGCAGTACTTC.

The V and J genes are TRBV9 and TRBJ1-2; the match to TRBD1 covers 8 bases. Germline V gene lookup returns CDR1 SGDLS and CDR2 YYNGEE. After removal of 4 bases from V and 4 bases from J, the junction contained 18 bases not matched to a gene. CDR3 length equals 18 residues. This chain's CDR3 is CASSIRSGGLFQSYGYTF. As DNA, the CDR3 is TGTGCCAGCAGCATACGATCAGGGGGCCTCTTCCAAAGCTATGGCTACACCTTC. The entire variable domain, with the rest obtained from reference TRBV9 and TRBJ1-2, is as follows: DSGVTQTPKHLITATGQRVTLRCSPRSGDLSVYWYQQSLDQGLQFLIQYYNGEERAKGNILERFSAQQFPDLHSELNLSSLELGDSALYFCASSIRSGGLFQSYGYTFGSGTRLTVV.

The CDR3 bases are TGTGCCTGGAGAACCGGGACACGAGATACGCAGTATTTT. Its protein product is CAWRTGTRDTQYF. The chain uses TRBV30 and TRBJ2-3; a weak D match, TRBD1 (6 bases). V dropped 3 bases and J dropped 5 bases, with 12 bases sitting between them. The CDR3 consists of 13 residues. Germline lookup yields CDR1 GTSNPN and CDR2 SVGIG (reference sequence).

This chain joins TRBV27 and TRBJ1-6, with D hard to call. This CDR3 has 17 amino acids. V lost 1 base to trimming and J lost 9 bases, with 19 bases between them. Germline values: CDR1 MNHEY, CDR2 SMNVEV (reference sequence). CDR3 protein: CASSLFGRPLFGSPLHF. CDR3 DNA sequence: TGTGCCAGCAGTTTATTCGGCAGGCCTCTGTTCGGTTCACCCCTCCACTTT.

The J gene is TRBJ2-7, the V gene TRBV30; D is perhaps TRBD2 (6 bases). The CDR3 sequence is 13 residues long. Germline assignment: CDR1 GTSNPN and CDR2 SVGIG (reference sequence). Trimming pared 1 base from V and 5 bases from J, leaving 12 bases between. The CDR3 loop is CAWSGRWGDEQYF. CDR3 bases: TGTGCCTGGAGTGGACGGTGGGGGGACGAGCAGTACTTC. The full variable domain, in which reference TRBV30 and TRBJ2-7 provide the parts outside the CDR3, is SQTIHQWPATLVQPVGSPLSLECTVEGTSNPNLYWYRQAAGRGLQLLFYSVGIGQISSEVPQNLSASRPQDRQFILSSKKLLLSDSGFYLCAWSGRWGDEQYFGPGTRLTVT.

The CDR3 coding sequence is TGTGCCAGCAGCCCGGACAGCGACTCCTACGAGCAGTACTTC. Its protein is CASSPDSDSYEQYF. V is TRBV7-7 and J is TRBJ2-7, with D possibly matching TRBD1 (6 bases). V was trimmed by 5 bases and J by 0 bases, leaving 11 bases between them. CDR1 and CDR2 (germline): SSHAT, FNYEAQ (reference sequence). The CDR3 spans 14 residues.